This TCR beta chain was captured in a study of PD-1 blockade in mismatch repair-deficient tumors. TCRdb keeps only in-frame clones here, not all; method: immunoSEQ multiplex PCR. The sample holds over 20,000 clones; 83% are singletons and the top ten take 20% to 25%. This receptor was taken from an adult with mismatch repair-deficient cancer. This sample comprised peripheral blood, obtained 12 weeks after starting pembrolizumab.

The CDR3 loop reads CASSPQRTDSNTEAFF. CDR3 bases: TGTGCCAGCTCACCCCAGAGGACAGATTCGAACACTGAAGCTTTCTTT. The chain uses TRBV18 and TRBJ1-1; perhaps TRBD1 as D (6 bases). The germline V gene encodes CDR1 KGHSH and CDR2 LQKENI. The CDR3 is made up of 16 amino acids. V was pared by 3 bases and J by 1 base, with 15 bases between.